The present T cell receptor beta chain was sequenced within a study of blood T cell repertoires in COVID-19 (TCRdb year 2020). Regarding the study in general: Samples covering the acute and convalescent phases of COVID-19 were provided by collaborators in the United States, Italy and Spain. The dataset comprised deeply sampled blood TCRbeta repertoires from subjects exposed to, actively infected with, or recovered from COVID-19. Where available, HLA class I and class II types were taken from metadata supplied by the sample provider and were not determined by assay-based typing. The material from the prospective study consisted of cDNA or gDNA derived from T cells, B-cell-depleted T cells, or PBMCs. A de-identified subject ID, COVID-19 status, age in years and sex were almost always included in the sample metadata. The repertoires were made available in a free public database intended to serve as a resource for research on the immune response to SARS-CoV-2. The samples were drawn from the first 160 participants of the ongoing ImmuneRACE study and from 950 to 1,500 subjects provided by 6 global collaborators.

Between the V and J ends, shortened by 6 bases and 4 bases respectively, the junction contains 15 bases. The CDR3 starts with the cysteine, ends with the phenylalanine, and has 14 residues. Solely the CDR3 DNA is kept, with 42 bases framed from the first base. CDR1 is given as MDHEN and CDR2 as SYDVKM, both from the germline V gene. Whole blood was collected in K2EDTA tubes by collaborating institutions according to the institutions' own protocols. For TCRbeta analysis, collaborator samples were shipped as frozen whole blood, as isolated PBMCs, or as DNA extracted from either sample type. Broad study findings and their caveats: The amount of clinical and demographic metadata varied by source and participant and was provided uncurated.

In the case of this clone: Its antigen target is currently unknown. No per-base quality is available; no much larger clone lies one base away.

TCRbeta CDR3 regions were amplified from genomic DNA by means of the immunoSEQ Assay, a bias-controlled multiplex PCR. In the authors' own workflow: Nucleated cell counts per sample were estimated from amplification of reference gene primers within the assay. To quantify the absolute abundance of each unique TCRbeta CDR3 rearrangement, sequence reads were collapsed and filtered. For each sample, productive Simpson clonality was calculated as the square root of Simpson's diversity index across productive rearrangements. Imported from immuneACCESS, the table was reduced by TCRdb to in-frame sequences with V and J called. These copies leave out some clones; in studies compared against another copy, an unresolved V gene accounts for under half, and the cause of the remainder is not known. Clone size and the V and J calls come from that table; the DNA yielded D and trimming. Here the sample has 150,000 to 200,000 clones; more than 65% occur a single time. The ten largest clones add up to under 3% of the sample.

The chain was built from TRBV28 and TRBJ1-2, with TRBD1 tentatively as D gene (5 bases match). Material for sequencing was peripheral blood. The TCR sequence derives from a human donor with acute or convalescent COVID-19. The donor label of this sample is uncertain. The nucleotides read TGTGCCAGCAGATCGACAGTAAACCTCTATGGCTACACCTTC. Its protein reads: CASRSTVNLYGYTF.